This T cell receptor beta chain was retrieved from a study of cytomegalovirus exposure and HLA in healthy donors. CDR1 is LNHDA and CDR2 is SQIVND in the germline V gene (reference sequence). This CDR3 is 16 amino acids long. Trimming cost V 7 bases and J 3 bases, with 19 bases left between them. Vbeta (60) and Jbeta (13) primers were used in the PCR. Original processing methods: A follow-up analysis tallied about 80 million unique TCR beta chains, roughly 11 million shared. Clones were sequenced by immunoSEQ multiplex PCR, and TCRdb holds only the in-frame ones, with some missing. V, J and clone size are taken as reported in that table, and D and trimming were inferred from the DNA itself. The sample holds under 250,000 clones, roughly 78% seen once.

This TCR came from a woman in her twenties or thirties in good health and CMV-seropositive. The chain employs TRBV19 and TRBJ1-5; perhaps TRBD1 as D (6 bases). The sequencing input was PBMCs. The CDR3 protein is CASTTNPGQNNQPQHF. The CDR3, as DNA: TGTGCCAGTACCACTAATCCGGGACAAAACAATCAGCCCCAGCATTTT.